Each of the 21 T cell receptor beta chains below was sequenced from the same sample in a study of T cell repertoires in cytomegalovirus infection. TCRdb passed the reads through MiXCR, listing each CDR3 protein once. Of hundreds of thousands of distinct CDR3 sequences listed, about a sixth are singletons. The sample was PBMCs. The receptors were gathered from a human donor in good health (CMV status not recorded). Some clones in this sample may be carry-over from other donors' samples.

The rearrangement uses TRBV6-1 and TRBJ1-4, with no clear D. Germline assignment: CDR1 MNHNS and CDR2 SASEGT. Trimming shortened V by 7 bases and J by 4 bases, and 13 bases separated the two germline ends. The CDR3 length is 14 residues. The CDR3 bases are TGTGCCAGCAAGGTCCAGACTGATAATGAAAAACTGTTTTTT. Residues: CASKVQTDNEKLFF.

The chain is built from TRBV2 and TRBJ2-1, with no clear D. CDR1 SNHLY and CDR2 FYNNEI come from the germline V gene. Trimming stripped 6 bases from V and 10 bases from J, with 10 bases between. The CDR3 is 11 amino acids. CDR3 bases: TGTGCCAGCAGCCCCACAACCGAGCAGTTCTTC. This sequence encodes CASSPTTEQFF.

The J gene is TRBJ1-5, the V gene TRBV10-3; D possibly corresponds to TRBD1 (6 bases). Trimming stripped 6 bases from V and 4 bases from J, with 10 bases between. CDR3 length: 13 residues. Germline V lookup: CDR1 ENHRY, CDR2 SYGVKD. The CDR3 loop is CAIRGTTNQPQHF. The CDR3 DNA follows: TGTGCCATCAGAGGGACAACGAATCAGCCCCAGCATTTT.

The CDR3 DNA reads as TGTGCCAGCAGCCCTCGGACAGGGGGCGCCCGGGCCGGGGAGCTGTTTTTT. As protein: CASSPRTGGARAGELFF. The chain carries TRBV7-8 and TRBJ2-2, with 11 bases matching TRBD1. The CDR3 totals 17 residues. The V gene's germline CDR1 is SGHVS and CDR2 FQNEAQ. The V and J ends lost 5 bases and 6 bases, in that order; junction bases with no gene match: 11.

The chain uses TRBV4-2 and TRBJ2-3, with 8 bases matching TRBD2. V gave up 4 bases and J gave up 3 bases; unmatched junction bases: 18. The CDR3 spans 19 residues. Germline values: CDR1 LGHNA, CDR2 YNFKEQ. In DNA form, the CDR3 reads TGTGCCAGCAGCCGGACCTTAAACGGGGGGGCCGTCCCGACAGATACGCAGTATTTT. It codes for CASSRTLNGGAVPTDTQYF.

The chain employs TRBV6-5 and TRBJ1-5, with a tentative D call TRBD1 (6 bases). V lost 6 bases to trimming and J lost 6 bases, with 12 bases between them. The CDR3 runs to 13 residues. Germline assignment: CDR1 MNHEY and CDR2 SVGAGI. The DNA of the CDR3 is TGTGCCAGCAGGACAGGAAGGGCTCAGCCCCAGCATTTT. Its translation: CASRTGRAQPQHF.

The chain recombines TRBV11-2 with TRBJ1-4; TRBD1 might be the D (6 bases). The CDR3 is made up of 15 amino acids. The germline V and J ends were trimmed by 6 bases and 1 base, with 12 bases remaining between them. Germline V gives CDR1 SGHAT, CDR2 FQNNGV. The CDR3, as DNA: TGTGCCAGCAGGCCCACAGGGCAAACTAATGAAAAACTGTTTTTT. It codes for CASRPTGQTNEKLFF.

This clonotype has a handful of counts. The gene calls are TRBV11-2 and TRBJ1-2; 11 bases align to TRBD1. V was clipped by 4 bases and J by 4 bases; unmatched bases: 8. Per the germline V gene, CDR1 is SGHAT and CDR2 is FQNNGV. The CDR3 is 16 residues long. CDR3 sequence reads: CASSSGQGVHFYGYTF. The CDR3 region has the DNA TGTGCCAGCAGCTCGGGACAGGGGGTTCATTTCTATGGCTACACCTTC.

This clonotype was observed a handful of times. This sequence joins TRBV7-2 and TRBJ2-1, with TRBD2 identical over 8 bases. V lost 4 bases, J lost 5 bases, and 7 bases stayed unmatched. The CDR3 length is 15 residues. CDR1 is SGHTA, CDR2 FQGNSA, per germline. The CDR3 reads CASSSRGGLNNEQFF. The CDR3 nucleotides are TGTGCCAGCAGCTCCCGGGGGGGCCTGAACAATGAGCAGTTCTTC.

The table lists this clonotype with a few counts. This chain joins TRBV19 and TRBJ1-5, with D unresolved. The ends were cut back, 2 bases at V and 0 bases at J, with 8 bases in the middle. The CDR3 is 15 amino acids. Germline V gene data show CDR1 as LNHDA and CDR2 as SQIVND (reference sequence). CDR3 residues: CASSIRGISNQPQHF. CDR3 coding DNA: TGTGCCAGTAGTATACGAGGGATTAGCAATCAGCCCCAGCATTTT.

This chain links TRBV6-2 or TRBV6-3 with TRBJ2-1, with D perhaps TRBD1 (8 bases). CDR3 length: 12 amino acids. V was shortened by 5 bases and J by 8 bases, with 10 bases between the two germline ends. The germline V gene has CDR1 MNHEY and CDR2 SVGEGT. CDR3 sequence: CASSTGGDEQFF. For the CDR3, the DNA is TGTGCCAGCAGTACAGGGGGGGATGAGCAGTTCTTC.

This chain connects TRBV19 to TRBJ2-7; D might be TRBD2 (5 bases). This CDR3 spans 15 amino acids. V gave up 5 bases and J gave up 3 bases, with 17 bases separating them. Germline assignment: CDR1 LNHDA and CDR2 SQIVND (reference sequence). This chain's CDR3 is CASSPRRDPLYEQYF. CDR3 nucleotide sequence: TGTGCCAGTAGTCCCCGACGGGATCCCCTCTACGAGCAGTACTTC.

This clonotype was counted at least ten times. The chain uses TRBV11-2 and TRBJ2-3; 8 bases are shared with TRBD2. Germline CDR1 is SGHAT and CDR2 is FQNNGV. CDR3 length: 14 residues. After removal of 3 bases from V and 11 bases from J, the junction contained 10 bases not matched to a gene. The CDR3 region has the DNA TGTGCCAGCAGCTTTAATCCTAGCGGGCTCCTGCAGTATTTT. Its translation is CASSFNPSGLLQYF.

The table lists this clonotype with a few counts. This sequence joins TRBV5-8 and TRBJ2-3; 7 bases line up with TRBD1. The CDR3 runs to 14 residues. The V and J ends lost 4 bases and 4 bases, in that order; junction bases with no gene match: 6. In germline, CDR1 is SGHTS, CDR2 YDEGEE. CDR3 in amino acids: CASSQGQLSDTQYF. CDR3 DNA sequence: TGTGCCAGCAGCCAGGGACAGCTTTCAGATACGCAGTATTTT.

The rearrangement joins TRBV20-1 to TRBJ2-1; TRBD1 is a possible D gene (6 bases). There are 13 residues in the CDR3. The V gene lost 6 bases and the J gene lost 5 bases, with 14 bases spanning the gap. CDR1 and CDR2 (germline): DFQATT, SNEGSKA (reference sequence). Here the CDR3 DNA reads TGCAGTGCGCAGGGTACAGGGAACAATGAGCAGTTCTTC. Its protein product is CSAQGTGNNEQFF.

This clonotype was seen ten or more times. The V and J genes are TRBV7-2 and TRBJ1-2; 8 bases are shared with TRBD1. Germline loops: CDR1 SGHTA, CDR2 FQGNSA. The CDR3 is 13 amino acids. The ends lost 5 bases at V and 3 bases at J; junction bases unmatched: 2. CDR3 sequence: CASSPQGDYGYTF. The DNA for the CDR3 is TGTGCCAGCAGCCCACAGGGGGACTATGGCTACACCTTC. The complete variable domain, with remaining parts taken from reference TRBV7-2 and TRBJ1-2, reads GAGVSQSPSNKVTEKGKDVELRCDPISGHTALYWYRQSLGQGLEFLIYFQGNSAPDKSGLPSDRFSAERTGGSVSTLTIQRTQQEDSAVYLCASSPQGDYGYTFGSGTRLTVV.

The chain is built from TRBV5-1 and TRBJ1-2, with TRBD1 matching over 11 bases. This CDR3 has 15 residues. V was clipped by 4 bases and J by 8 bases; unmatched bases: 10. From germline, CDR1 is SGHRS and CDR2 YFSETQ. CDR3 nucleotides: TGCGCCAGCAGCCCAGACCCCGGGACAGGGGGAGGCTACACCTTC. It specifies CASSPDPGTGGGYTF. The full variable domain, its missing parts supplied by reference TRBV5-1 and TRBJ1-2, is KAGVTQTPRYLIKTRGQQVTLSCSPISGHRSVSWYQQTPGQGLQFLFEYFSETQRNKGNFPGRFSGRQFSNSRSEMNVSTLELGDSALYLCASSPDPGTGGGYTFGSGTRLTVV.

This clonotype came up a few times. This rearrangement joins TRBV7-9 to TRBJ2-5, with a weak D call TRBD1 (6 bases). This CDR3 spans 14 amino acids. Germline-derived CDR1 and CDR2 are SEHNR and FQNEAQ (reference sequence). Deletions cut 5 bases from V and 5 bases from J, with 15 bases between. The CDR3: CASSHTGGGETQYF. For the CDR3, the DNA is TGTGCCAGCAGCCATACTGGGGGCGGGGAGACCCAGTACTTC.

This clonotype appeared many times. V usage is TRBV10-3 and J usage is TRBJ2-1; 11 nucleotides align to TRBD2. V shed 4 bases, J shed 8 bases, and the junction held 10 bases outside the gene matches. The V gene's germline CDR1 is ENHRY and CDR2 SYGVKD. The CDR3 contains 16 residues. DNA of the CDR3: TGTGCCATCAGTGGTGGCCAAACTAGCGGGGGATATGAGCAGTTCTTC. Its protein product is CAISGGQTSGGYEQFF.

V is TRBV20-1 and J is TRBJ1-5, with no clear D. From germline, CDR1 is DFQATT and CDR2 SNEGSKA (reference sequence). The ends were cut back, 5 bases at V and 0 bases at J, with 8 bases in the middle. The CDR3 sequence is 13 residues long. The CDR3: CSADRHSNQPQHF. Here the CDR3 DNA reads TGCAGTGCTGATCGACATAGCAATCAGCCCCAGCATTTT.

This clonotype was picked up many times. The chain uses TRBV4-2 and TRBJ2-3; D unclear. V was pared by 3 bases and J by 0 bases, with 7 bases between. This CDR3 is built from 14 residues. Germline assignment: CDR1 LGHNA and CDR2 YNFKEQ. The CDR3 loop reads CASSQGFSTDTQYF. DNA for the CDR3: TGTGCCAGCAGCCAGGGTTTTAGCACAGATACGCAGTATTTT.